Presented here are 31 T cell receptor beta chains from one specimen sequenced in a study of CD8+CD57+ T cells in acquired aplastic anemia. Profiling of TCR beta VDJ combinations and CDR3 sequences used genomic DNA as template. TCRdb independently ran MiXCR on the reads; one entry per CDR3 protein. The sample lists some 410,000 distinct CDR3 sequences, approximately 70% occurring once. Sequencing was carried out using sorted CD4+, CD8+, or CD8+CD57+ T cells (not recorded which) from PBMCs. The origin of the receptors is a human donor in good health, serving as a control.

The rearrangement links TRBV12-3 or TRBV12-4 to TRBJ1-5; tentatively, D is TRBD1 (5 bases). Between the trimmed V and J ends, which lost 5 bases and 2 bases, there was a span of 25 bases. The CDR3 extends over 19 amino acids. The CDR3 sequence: CASSPRRRQGSDGNQPQHF. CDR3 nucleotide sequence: TGTGCCAGCAGTCCACGCCGGAGGCAGGGCTCGGATGGCAATCAGCCCCAGCATTTT.

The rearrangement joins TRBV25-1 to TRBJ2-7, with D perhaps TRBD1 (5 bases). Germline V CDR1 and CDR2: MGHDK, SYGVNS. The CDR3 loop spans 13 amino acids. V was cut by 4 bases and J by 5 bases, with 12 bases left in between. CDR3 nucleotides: TGTGCCAGCAGTGTGCGGTCCAGGGACGAGCAGTACTTC. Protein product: CASSVRSRDEQYF.

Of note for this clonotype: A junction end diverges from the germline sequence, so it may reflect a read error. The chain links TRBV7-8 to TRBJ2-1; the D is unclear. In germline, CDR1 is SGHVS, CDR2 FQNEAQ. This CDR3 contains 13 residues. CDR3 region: CASSRTLLDEEFF. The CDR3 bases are TGTGCCAGCAGTCGGACCCTTCTGGATGAGGAGTTCTTC.

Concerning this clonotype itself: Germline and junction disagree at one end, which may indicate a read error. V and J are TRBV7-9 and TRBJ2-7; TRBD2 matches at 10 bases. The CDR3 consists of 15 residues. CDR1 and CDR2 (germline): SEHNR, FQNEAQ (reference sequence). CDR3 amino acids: CASSSSGGGDYVQYF. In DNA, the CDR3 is TGTGCCAGCAGCTCAAGCGGGGGGGGGGACTACGTGCAGTACTTC.

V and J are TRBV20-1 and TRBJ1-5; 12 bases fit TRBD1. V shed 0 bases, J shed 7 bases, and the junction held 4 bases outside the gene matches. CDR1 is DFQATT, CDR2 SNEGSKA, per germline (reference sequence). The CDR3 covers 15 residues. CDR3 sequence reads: CSAREGQGAGQPQHF. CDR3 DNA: TGCAGTGCTAGAGAGGGACAGGGGGCGGGCCAGCCCCAGCATTTT.

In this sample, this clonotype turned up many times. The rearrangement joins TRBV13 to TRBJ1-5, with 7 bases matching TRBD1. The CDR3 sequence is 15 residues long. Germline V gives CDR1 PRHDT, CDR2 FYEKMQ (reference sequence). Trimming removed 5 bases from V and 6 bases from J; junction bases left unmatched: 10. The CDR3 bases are TGTGCCAGCAGCGACACAGGGGATCCGCGTCAGCCCCAGCATTTT. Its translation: CASSDTGDPRQPQHF.

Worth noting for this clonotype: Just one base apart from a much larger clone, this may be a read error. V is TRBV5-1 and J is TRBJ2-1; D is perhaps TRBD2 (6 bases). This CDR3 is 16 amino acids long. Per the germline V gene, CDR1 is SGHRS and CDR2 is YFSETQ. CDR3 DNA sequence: TGCGCCAGCAGCCAACGGGAGCTAGCGCCATACAATGAGCGGTTCTTC. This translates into CASSQRELAPYNERFF.

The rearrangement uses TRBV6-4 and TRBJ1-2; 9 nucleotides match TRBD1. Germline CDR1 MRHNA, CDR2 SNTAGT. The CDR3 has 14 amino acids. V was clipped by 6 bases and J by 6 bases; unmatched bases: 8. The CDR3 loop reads CASSPGTGNDGYTF. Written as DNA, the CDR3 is TGTGCCAGCAGCCCCGGGACAGGGAACGATGGCTACACCTTC.

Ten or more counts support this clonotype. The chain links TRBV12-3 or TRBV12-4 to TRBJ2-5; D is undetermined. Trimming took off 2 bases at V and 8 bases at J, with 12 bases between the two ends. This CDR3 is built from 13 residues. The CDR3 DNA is TGTGCCAGCAGTTTAAGGGCAAGCAGTACCCAGTACTTC. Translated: CASSLRASSTQYF.

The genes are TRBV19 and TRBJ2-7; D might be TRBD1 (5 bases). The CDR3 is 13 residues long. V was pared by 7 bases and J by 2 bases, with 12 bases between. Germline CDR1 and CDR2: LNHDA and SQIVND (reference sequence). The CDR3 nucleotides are TGTGCCAGTAAACCCAGGGAAGCCTACGAGCAGTACTTC. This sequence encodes CASKPREAYEQYF.

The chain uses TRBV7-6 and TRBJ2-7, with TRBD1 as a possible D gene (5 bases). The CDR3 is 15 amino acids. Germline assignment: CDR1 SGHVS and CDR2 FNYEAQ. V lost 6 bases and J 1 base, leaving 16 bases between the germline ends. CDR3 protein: CASSVQDNLSYEQYF. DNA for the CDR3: TGTGCCAGCAGTGTACAGGACAACCTATCCTACGAGCAGTACTTC.

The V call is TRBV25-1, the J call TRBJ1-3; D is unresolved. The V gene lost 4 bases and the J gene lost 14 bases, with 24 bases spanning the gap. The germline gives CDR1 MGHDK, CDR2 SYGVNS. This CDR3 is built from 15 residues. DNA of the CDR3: TGTGCCAGCAGTGCCCTAGCGGGATCGGGAAATACGCTATATTTT. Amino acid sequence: CASSALAGSGNTLYF.

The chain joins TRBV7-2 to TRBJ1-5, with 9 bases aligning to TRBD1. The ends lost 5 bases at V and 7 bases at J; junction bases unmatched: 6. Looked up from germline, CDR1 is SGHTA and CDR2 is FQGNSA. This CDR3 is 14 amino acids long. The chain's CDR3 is CASSTGTGPQPQHF. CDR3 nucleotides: TGTGCCAGCAGCACCGGGACAGGGCCCCAGCCCCAGCATTTT.

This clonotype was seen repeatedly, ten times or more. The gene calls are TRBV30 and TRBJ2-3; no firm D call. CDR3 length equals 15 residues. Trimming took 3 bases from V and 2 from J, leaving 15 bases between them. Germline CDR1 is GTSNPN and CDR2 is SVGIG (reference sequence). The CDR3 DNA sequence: TGTGCCTGGAGCCTAACCAGGCGGCACACAGATACGCAGTATTTT. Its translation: CAWSLTRRHTDTQYF.

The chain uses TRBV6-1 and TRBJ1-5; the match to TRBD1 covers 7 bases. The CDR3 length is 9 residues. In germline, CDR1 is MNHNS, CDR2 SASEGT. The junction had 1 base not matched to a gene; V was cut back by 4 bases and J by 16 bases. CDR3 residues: CASSGQGHF. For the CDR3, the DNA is TGTGCCAGCAGTGGACAGGGTCATTTT.

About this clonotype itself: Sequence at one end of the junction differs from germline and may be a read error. The CDR3 region is CASSLGGYNAQFF. Written as DNA, the CDR3 is TGTGCCAGCAGCTTAGGCGGCTACAATGCGCAGTTCTTC. The chain uses TRBV2 and TRBJ2-1; the D is unclear. CDR3 length: 13 amino acids. Germline V gene lookup returns CDR1 SNHLY and CDR2 FYNNEI.

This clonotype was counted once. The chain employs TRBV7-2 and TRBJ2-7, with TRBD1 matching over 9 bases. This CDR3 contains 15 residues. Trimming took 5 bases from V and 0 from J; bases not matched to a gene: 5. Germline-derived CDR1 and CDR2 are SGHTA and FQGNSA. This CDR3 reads CASSPGTGSSYEQYF. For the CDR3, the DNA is TGTGCCAGCAGCCCAGGGACAGGGAGCTCCTACGAGCAGTACTTC.

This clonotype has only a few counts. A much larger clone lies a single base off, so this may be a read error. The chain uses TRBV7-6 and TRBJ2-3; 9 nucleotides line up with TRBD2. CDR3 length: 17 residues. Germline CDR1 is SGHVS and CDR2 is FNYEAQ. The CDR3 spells CASSFTSGTSPGVTRYF. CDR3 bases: TGTGCCAGCAGCTTTACTTCCGGGACTAGCCCCGGGGTTACGCGGTATTTT.

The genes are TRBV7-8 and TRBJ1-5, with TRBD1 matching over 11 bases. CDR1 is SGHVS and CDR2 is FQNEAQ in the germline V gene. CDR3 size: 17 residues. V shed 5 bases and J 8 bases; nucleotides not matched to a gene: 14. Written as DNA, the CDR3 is TGTGCCAGCAGCACCGCCGGGACAGGGGGAACGAACGAGCCCCAGCATTTT. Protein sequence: CASSTAGTGGTNEPQHF. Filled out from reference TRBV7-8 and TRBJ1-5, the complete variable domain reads GAGVSQSPRYKVAKRGQDVALRCDPISGHVSLFWYQQALGQGPEFLTYFQNEAQLDKSGLPSDRFFAERPEGSVSTLKIQRTQQEDSAVYLCASSTAGTGGTNEPQHFGDGTRLSIL.

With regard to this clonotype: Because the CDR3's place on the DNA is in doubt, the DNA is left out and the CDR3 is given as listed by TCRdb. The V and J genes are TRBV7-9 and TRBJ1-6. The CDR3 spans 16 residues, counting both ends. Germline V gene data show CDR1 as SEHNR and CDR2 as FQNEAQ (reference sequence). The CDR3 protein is CASSQCAYEQYFGLHF.

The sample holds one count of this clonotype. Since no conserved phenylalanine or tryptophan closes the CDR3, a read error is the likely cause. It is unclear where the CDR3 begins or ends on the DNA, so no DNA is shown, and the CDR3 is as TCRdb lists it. CDR3: CSARTGWSTDTFC. The rearrangement uses TRBV29-1 and TRBJ1-1; the table assigns TRBD1, which was not confirmed against the DNA. The length of the CDR3 is 13 amino acids, counting both ends. The germline gives CDR1 SQVTM, CDR2 ANQGSEA.

CDR3 coding DNA: TGCAGTGCTAGATCCACGACAGGGGACCAAGAGACCCAGTACTTC. Protein: CSARSTTGDQETQYF. The rearrangement uses TRBV20-1 and TRBJ2-5; 8 bases line up with TRBD1. V shed 2 bases and J 0 bases; nucleotides not matched to a gene: 5. Germline CDR1 and CDR2: DFQATT and SNEGSKA (reference sequence). The CDR3 covers 15 residues.

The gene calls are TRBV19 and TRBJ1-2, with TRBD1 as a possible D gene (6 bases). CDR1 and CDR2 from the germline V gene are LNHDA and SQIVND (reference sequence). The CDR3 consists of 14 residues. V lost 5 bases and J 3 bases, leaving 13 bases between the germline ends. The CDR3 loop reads CASSLPRQDYGYTF. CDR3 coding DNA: TGTGCCAGTAGTTTACCCCGACAGGACTATGGCTACACCTTC.

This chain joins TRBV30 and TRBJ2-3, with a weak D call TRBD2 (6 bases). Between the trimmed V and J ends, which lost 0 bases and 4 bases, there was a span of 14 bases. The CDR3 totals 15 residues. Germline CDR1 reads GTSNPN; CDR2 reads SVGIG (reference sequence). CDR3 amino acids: CAWSVGGTGPDTQYF. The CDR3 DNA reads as TGTGCCTGGAGTGTGGGGGGTACTGGACCAGATACGCAGTATTTT. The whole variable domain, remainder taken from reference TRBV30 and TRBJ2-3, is SQTIHQWPATLVQPVGSPLSLECTVEGTSNPNLYWYRQAAGRGLQLLFYSVGIGQISSEVPQNLSASRPQDRQFILSSKKLLLSDSGFYLCAWSVGGTGPDTQYFGPGTRLTVL.

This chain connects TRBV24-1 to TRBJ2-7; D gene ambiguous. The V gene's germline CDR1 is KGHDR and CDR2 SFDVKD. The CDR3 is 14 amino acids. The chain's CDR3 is CGTSDLRPNYEQYF. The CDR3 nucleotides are TGTGGTACCAGTGACCTGCGACCAAACTACGAGCAGTACTTC.

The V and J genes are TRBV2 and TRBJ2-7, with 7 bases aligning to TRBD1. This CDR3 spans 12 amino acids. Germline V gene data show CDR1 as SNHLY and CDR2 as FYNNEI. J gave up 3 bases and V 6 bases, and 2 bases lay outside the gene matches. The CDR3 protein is CASRTGNYEQYF. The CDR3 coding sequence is TGTGCCAGCAGGACAGGGAACTACGAGCAGTACTTC. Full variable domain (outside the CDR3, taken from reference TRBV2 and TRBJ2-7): EPEVTQTPSHQVTQMGQEVILRCVPISNHLYFYWYRQILGQKVEFLVSFYNNEISEKSEIFDDQFSVERPDGSNFTLKIRSTKLEDSAMYFCASRTGNYEQYFGPGTRLTVT.

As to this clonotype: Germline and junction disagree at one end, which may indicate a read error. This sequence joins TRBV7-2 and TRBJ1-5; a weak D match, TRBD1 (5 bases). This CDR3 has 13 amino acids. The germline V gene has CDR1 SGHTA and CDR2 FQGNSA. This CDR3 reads CASSRAGNPPPHF. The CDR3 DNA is TGTGCCAGTAGCAGGGCGGGGAATCCGCCCCCGCATTTT. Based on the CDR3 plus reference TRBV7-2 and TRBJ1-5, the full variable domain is GAGVSQSPSNKVTEKGKDVELRCDPISGHTALYWYRQSLGQGLEFLIYFQGNSAPDKSGLPSDRFSAERTGGSVSTLTIQRTQQEDSAVYLCASSRAGNPPPHFGDGTRLSIL.

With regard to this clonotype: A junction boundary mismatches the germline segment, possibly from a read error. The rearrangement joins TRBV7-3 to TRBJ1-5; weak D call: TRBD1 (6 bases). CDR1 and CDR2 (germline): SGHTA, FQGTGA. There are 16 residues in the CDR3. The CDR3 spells CASSPEQGLPNQPQHF. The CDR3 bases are TGCGCCAGCAGCCCAGAACAGGGTTTACCCAATCAGCCCCAGCATTTT.

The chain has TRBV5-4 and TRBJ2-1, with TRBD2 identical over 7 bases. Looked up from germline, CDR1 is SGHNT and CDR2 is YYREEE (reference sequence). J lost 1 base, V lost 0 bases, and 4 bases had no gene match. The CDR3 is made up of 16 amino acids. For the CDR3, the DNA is TGTGCCAGCAGCTTGGCCTTGGGGGGGTCCTACAATGAGCAGTTCTTC. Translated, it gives CASSLALGGSYNEQFF.

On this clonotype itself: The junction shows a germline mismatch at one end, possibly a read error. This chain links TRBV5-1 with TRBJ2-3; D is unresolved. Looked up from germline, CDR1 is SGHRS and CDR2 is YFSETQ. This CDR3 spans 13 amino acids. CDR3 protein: CASRLGYPDTQYF. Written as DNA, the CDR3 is TGTGCCAGCAGATTGGGATACCCAGATACGCAGTATTTT.

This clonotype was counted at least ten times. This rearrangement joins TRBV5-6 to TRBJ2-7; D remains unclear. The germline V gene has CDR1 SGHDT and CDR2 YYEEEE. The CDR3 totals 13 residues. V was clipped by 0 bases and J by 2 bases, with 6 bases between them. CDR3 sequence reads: CASSLADAYEQYF. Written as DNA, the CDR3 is TGTGCCAGCAGCTTGGCAGACGCCTACGAGCAGTACTTC.